These 6 T cell receptor beta chains share one sample of origin, sequenced in a study of cytomegalovirus exposure and HLA in healthy donors. 13 Jbeta primers and 60 Vbeta primers were used for the PCR. Libraries were prepared by immunoSEQ multiplex PCR; TCRdb keeps only in-frame clonotypes and omits some of them. Here the sample spans approximately 160,000 clones, 70% to 80% being singletons. The sample comprised PBMCs. These receptor sequences come from a female donor in good health and CMV-seronegative.

CDR3: CASSLRGSQETQYF. The CDR3 nucleotides read TGTGCCAGCAGCTTACGGGGGTCACAAGAGACCCAGTACTTC. The chain combines TRBV5-4 with TRBJ2-5, with D tentatively TRBD2 (6 bases). Germline assignment: CDR1 SGHNT and CDR2 YYREEE (reference sequence). This CDR3 contains 14 residues. The ends were cut back, 2 bases at V and 2 bases at J, with 10 bases in the middle.

The V and J genes are TRBV6-5 and TRBJ1-5; D perhaps matches TRBD1 (5 bases). Trimming shortened V by 2 bases and J by 4 bases, and 9 bases separated the two germline ends. The length of the CDR3 is 14 residues. Germline CDR1 MNHEY, CDR2 SVGAGI. The CDR3 loop reads CASSYQAGNQPQHF. The CDR3 DNA reads as TGTGCCAGCAGTTACCAGGCAGGGAATCAGCCCCAGCATTTT.

V is TRBV4-1 and J is TRBJ2-1; no firm D call. CDR1 and CDR2 (germline): MGHRA, YSYEKL. The CDR3 runs 14 residues. V was cut by 1 base and J by 6 bases, with 10 bases left in between. The CDR3 here is CASSQVPKPNEQFF. The CDR3 DNA sequence: TGCGCCAGCAGCCAAGTACCTAAGCCCAATGAGCAGTTCTTC.

CDR3 sequence: CASSLMTSGRKFSYEQYF. The CDR3 DNA follows: TGTGCCAGCAGCTTAATGACTAGCGGGAGGAAATTCTCCTACGAGCAGTACTTC. This chain joins TRBV5-8 and TRBJ2-7; 13 positions match TRBD2. The CDR3 contains 18 residues. V lost 2 bases to trimming and J lost 0 bases; unmatched junction nucleotides: 8. CDR1 is SGHTS and CDR2 is YDEGEE in the germline V gene.

This chain links TRBV28 with TRBJ1-2; no clear D. Trimming took off 5 bases at V and 8 bases at J, with 9 bases between the two ends. The CDR3 runs to 11 residues. Germline V gene data show CDR1 as MDHEN and CDR2 as SYDVKM. CDR3 DNA: TGTGCCAGCAGTGGGCAGCGGGGCTACACCTTC. Its translation: CASSGQRGYTF.

The chain uses TRBV7-9 and TRBJ1-1; possible D gene TRBD1, 6 bases. With 5 bases removed from V and 0 bases from J, the gap between germline ends came to 7 bases. Per the germline V gene, CDR1 is SEHNR and CDR2 is FQNEAQ (reference sequence). The CDR3 consists of 13 residues. The CDR3 loop reads CASSRDMNTEAFF. The CDR3 nucleotides read TGTGCCAGCAGCAGGGACATGAACACTGAAGCTTTCTTT. The variable domain in full, with the rest retrieved from reference TRBV7-9 and TRBJ1-1, is DTGVSQNPRHKITKRGQNVTFRCDPISEHNRLYWYRQTLGQGPEFLTYFQNEAQLEKSRLLSDRFSAERPKGSFSTLEIQRTEQGDSAMYLCASSRDMNTEAFFGQGTRLTVV.